Following are 21 T cell receptor beta chains from one sample sequenced in a study of blood T cell repertoires in COVID-19. Generated by immunoSEQ multiplex PCR, the TCRdb table keeps only in-frame clones and is missing some. The repertoire holds around 220,000 clones, with approximately 91% as singletons. Material for sequencing was peripheral blood. These TCRs come from a woman aged 40 to 49 who had recovered from COVID-19.

V usage is TRBV3-1 (or the pseudogene TRBV3-2) and J usage is TRBJ2-7, with 9 nucleotides matching TRBD2. The junction had 14 bases not matched to a gene; V was cut back by 1 base and J by 4 bases. CDR1 is LGHDT and CDR2 is YNNKEL in the germline V gene (reference sequence). This CDR3 has 18 residues. CDR3 loop: CASSQGSVSSGSWYEQYF. The CDR3 DNA is TGTGCCAGCAGCCAAGGCTCCGTAAGTAGCGGGAGCTGGTACGAGCAGTACTTC.

This sequence joins TRBV19 and TRBJ2-3, with unresolved D. The length of the CDR3 is 13 residues. CDR1 is LNHDA, CDR2 SQIVND, per germline (reference sequence). The ends were cut back, 3 bases at V and 4 bases at J, with 8 bases in the middle. CDR3 in DNA: TGTGCCAGTAGTATCCCTGGCTCAGATACGCAGTATTTT. Protein: CASSIPGSDTQYF. Using reference TRBV19 and TRBJ2-3 for the parts outside the CDR3, the full variable domain is DGGITQSPKYLFRKEGQNVTLSCEQNLNHDAMYWYRQDPGQGLRLIYYSQIVNDFQKGDIAEGYSVSREKKESFPLTVTSAQKNPTAFYLCASSIPGSDTQYFGPGTRLTVL.

The V gene is TRBV6-5, the J gene TRBJ2-7; 11 positions agree with TRBD1. CDR1 is MNHEY and CDR2 is SVGAGI in the germline V gene. The CDR3 has 15 residues. With 2 bases clipped from V and 4 bases from J, the junction kept 4 bases outside the gene matches. The CDR3 region has the DNA TGTGCCAGCAGTTACCGGGACAGGGGGGTATACGAGCAGTACTTC. Amino acid sequence: CASSYRDRGVYEQYF.

This clone is a singleton in its sample. V is TRBV11-3 and J is TRBJ2-7; a possible D gene is TRBD2 (5 bases). Germline CDR1 is SGHNT and CDR2 is YENEEA. The CDR3 sequence is 15 residues long. V was cut by 5 bases and J by 3 bases, with 17 bases left in between. The CDR3 DNA is TGTGCCAGCAGCCCAGCGGTAGGGTCTCACTACGAGCAGTACTTC. Translation: CASSPAVGSHYEQYF.

The rearrangement joins TRBV6-2 or TRBV6-3 to TRBJ2-1; the D gene is possibly TRBD2 (6 bases). With 2 bases removed from V and 0 bases from J, the gap between germline ends came to 14 bases. The CDR3 runs 17 residues. In germline, CDR1 is MNHEY, CDR2 SVGEGT. CDR3 loop: CASSYGPAGRSYNEQFF. The CDR3, as DNA: TGTGCCAGCAGTTACGGACCCGCGGGACGCTCCTACAATGAGCAGTTCTTC.

This clone has only one observation. The rearrangement uses TRBV13 and TRBJ1-2; 9 bases are a match to TRBD1. Germline trimming cut 3 bases from V and 2 bases from J; bases unmatched to any gene: 10. Germline V gene sequence: CDR1 PRHDT, CDR2 FYEKMQ (reference sequence). The CDR3 has 17 residues. CDR3: CASSFYPGQGENYGYTF. CDR3 sequence (DNA): TGTGCCAGCAGCTTCTATCCGGGACAGGGCGAGAACTATGGCTACACCTTC. Filled out from reference TRBV13 and TRBJ1-2, the complete variable domain reads AAGVIQSPRHLIKEKRETATLKCYPIPRHDTVYWYQQGPGQDPQFLISFYEKMQSDKGSIPDRFSAQQFSDYHSELNMSSLELGDSALYFCASSFYPGQGENYGYTFGSGTRLTVV.

This clone was observed a few times. The chain recombines TRBV11-2 with TRBJ2-7, with 7 nucleotides matching TRBD2. The germline V gene has CDR1 SGHAT and CDR2 FQNNGV. The CDR3 runs to 14 residues. J gave up 7 bases and V 1 base, and 7 bases lay outside the gene matches. This CDR3 reads CASSLAGEAGEQYF. In DNA form, the CDR3 reads TGTGCCAGCAGCTTAGCGGGGGAAGCGGGAGAGCAGTACTTC.

This clone was seen a handful of times. CDR3 DNA sequence: TGTGCCAGCAGCTTCAGCCGCGGGGGTCACGAGCAGTACTTC. The encoded protein is CASSFSRGGHEQYF. This chain joins TRBV11-3 and TRBJ2-7, with 7 bases lining up with TRBD2. This CDR3 spans 14 amino acids. In germline, CDR1 is SGHNT, CDR2 YENEEA. J gave up 5 bases and V 3 bases, and 7 bases lay outside the gene matches.

V gene TRBV5-4 combines with J gene TRBJ1-2, with D unresolved. Between the trimmed V and J ends, which lost 0 bases and 5 bases, there was a span of 5 bases. This CDR3 comprises 12 residues. Germline V gene sequence: CDR1 SGHNT, CDR2 YYREEE (reference sequence). CDR3 protein: CASSLGAYGYTF. CDR3 nucleotide sequence: TGTGCCAGCAGCTTGGGAGCTTATGGCTACACCTTC.

This clone was picked up a small number of times. At the DNA level, this CDR3 is encoded by other sequences in the same sample as well. The chain combines TRBV5-4 with TRBJ2-1; tentatively, D is TRBD2 (6 bases). Germline CDR1 and CDR2: SGHNT and YYREEE (reference sequence). V was pared by 7 bases and J by 0 bases, with 17 bases between. CDR3 length: 16 amino acids. Here the CDR3 reads CASSLGGGSSYNEQFF. As DNA, the CDR3 is TGTGCCAGCTCCCTGGGCGGAGGGAGCTCCTACAATGAGCAGTTCTTC.

The chain carries TRBV19 and TRBJ2-3; D may be TRBD1 (6 bases). The CDR3 is 17 amino acids. The V end was cut by 10 bases, the J end by 4 bases, with 27 bases between. The germline gives CDR1 LNHDA, CDR2 SQIVND (reference sequence). This chain's CDR3 is CATQERGSGIRADTQYF. CDR3 coding DNA: TGTGCCACCCAGGAGAGGGGGAGTGGGATACGGGCAGATACGCAGTATTTT.

The CDR3 spells CASREGQGRGSPLHF. The CDR3 nucleotides are TGTGCCAGCAGGGAAGGACAGGGGCGAGGCTCACCCCTCCACTTT. The V gene is TRBV28, the J gene TRBJ1-6; 9 nucleotides align to TRBD1. CDR1 MDHEN and CDR2 SYDVKM come from the germline V gene. The V segment lost 6 bases and the J segment 10 bases; nucleotides outside the gene matches: 10. The CDR3 has 15 amino acids.

The chain links TRBV6-5 to TRBJ1-1, with 7 bases identical to TRBD1. The junction had 2 bases not matched to a gene; V was cut back by 6 bases and J by 1 base. The CDR3 has 13 amino acids. Germline CDR1 and CDR2: MNHEY and SVGAGI. The CDR3 sequence: CASRRQGNTEAFF. CDR3 DNA sequence: TGTGCCAGCAGGCGACAGGGGAACACTGAAGCTTTCTTT.

The CDR3 nucleotides read TGTGCCTGGACGGGGACAGGCTACTACGAGCAGTACTTC. This gives the protein CAWTGTGYYEQYF. The rearrangement links TRBV30 to TRBJ2-7; 8 bases fit TRBD1. Germline assignment: CDR1 GTSNPN and CDR2 SVGIG (reference sequence). V was clipped by 4 bases and J by 3 bases; unmatched bases: 5. The CDR3 is 13 residues long.

The chain combines TRBV12-3 or TRBV12-4 with TRBJ2-7; TRBD2 matches at 7 bases. The CDR3 sequence is 13 residues long. V was clipped by 6 bases and J by 5 bases; unmatched bases: 7. The chain's CDR3 is CASRPGGGNEQYF. Written as DNA, the CDR3 is TGTGCCAGCAGACCCGGGGGAGGGAACGAGCAGTACTTC.

The chain has TRBV28 and TRBJ2-1; D is possibly TRBD1 (5 bases). Germline CDR1 is MDHEN and CDR2 is SYDVKM. The CDR3 loop spans 14 amino acids. Trimming stripped 5 bases from V and 4 bases from J, with 12 bases between. The CDR3: CASSPSGPYNEQFF. CDR3 sequence (DNA): TGTGCCAGCAGTCCATCAGGGCCTTACAATGAGCAGTTCTTC.

The V gene is TRBV5-1, the J gene TRBJ1-2, with D maybe TRBD1 (6 bases). The CDR3 runs to 15 residues. The germline gives CDR1 SGHRS, CDR2 YFSETQ. Trimming removed 7 bases from V and 0 bases from J, with 16 bases in between. For the CDR3, the DNA is TGCGCCAGCGCAACAGGGATCGGAGCTAACTATGGCTACACCTTC. Translating gives CASATGIGANYGYTF.

This clone appeared once. The chain employs TRBV30 and TRBJ1-5, with D hard to call. CDR3 size: 13 residues. The V gene lost 0 bases and the J gene lost 1 base, with 4 bases spanning the gap. Germline V gene lookup returns CDR1 GTSNPN and CDR2 SVGIG (reference sequence). For the CDR3, the DNA is TGTGCCTGGAGTGTACGGAGCAATCAGCCCCAGCATTTT. Its translation: CAWSVRSNQPQHF.

The chain employs TRBV28 and TRBJ2-5, with a weak D call TRBD2 (6 bases). V was pared by 3 bases and J by 1 base, with 12 bases between. This CDR3 is 15 amino acids long. Germline CDR1 is MDHEN and CDR2 is SYDVKM. As DNA, the CDR3 is TGTGCCAGCAGTTTTAGTAGCGGATCCCAAGAGACCCAGTACTTC. The encoded protein is CASSFSSGSQETQYF.

V usage is TRBV19 and J usage is TRBJ2-2; D not certain. Trimming removed 9 bases at V and 5 bases at J, with 16 bases between. CDR1 and CDR2 from the germline V gene are LNHDA and SQIVND (reference sequence). This CDR3 spans 14 amino acids. The CDR3 region is CASRVTINTGELFF. In DNA form, the CDR3 reads TGTGCCAGCCGGGTTACCATAAATACCGGGGAGCTGTTTTTT.

This clone was counted between two and nine times. The chain combines TRBV6-6 with TRBJ2-5; 7 bases are shared with TRBD1. After removal of 5 bases from V and 2 bases from J, the junction contained 5 bases not matched to a gene. Germline loops: CDR1 MNHNY, CDR2 SVGAGI (reference sequence). The CDR3 runs 14 residues. CDR3 coding DNA: TGTGCCAGCAGTGGACAGGTCTTTCAAGAGACCCAGTACTTC. This encodes CASSGQVFQETQYF.